This TCR beta chain is from a study of identical twins. The cDNA had a unique molecular identifier and a template-switch universal primer site. Using its own MiXCR run on the 5' RACE reads, TCRdb lists one record per CDR3 protein. Among about 530,000 distinct CDR3 sequences listed, 20% to 25% were seen once. Study conclusions and caveats: Conclusions came from cross-sectional statistical analysis, not from following the same donors.

On this clonotype itself: As yet, its antigen is unknown.

The V and J ends lost 4 bases and 1 base respectively, with 10 bases between them. Germline V gene data show CDR1 as LGHDT and CDR2 as YNNKEL (reference sequence). The CDR3 runs 15 residues. This sample also belongs to another study, concerning yellow fever vaccine responses in identical twins.

Sequencing was done on a sample of CD4+ T cells sorted from blood. The chain employs TRBV3-1 and TRBJ2-2, with D unresolved. The receptor's source is a woman aged 18-29 years in good health. CDR3 in amino acids: CASSPIVGNTGELFF. In DNA, the CDR3 is TGTGCCAGCAGCCCAATAGTCGGGAACACCGGGGAGCTGTTTTTT.